The 28 T cell receptor beta chains in this list originate from one sample, sequenced in a study of blood T cell repertoires in COVID-19. The repertoire was sequenced with immunoSEQ multiplex PCR; TCRdb's copy has only in-frame clones and lacks some. The data contain under 400,000 clones, approximately 90% of them singletons. The specimen sequenced was peripheral blood. Source of these receptors: a woman in her twenties or thirties with COVID-19, enrolled during active disease.

This clone was found a few times. The V gene is TRBV28, the J gene TRBJ1-2; TRBD1 matches at 8 bases. The CDR3 runs 18 residues. Trimming removed 5 bases from V and 4 bases from J; junction bases left unmatched: 18. Looked up from germline, CDR1 is MDHEN and CDR2 is SYDVKM. CDR3 sequence: CASSESQGASFRAYGYTF. In DNA form, the CDR3 reads TGTGCCAGCAGTGAAAGCCAGGGGGCAAGTTTCAGGGCCTATGGCTACACCTTC.

J is TRBJ2-1 and V is TRBV6-2 or TRBV6-3; tentatively, D is TRBD2 (6 bases). Trimming removed 4 bases at V and 3 bases at J, with 10 bases between. The CDR3 spans 14 residues. Germline V gene lookup returns CDR1 MNHEY and CDR2 SVGEGT. The CDR3 region has the DNA TGTGCCAGCAGTTTACCTAGCGTCTACAATGAGCAGTTCTTC. Translated: CASSLPSVYNEQFF.

The chain links TRBV27 to TRBJ2-1; TRBD2 matches at 11 bases. Germline values: CDR1 MNHEY, CDR2 SMNVEV (reference sequence). V shed 1 base and J 8 bases; nucleotides not matched to a gene: 4. The CDR3 loop spans 15 amino acids. CDR3 sequence: CASSLWWGLADEQFF. Written as DNA, the CDR3 is TGTGCCAGCAGTTTATGGTGGGGACTAGCGGATGAGCAGTTCTTC.

The chain has TRBV30 and TRBJ1-1, with 9 bases that match TRBD1. The germline gives CDR1 GTSNPN, CDR2 SVGIG (reference sequence). V gave up 5 bases and J gave up 5 bases; unmatched junction bases: 9. The CDR3 totals 14 residues. The CDR3, as DNA: TGTGCCTGGTCCCGACAGGGGGTAAGGACTGAAGCTTTCTTT. It is translated as CAWSRQGVRTEAFF. Complete variable domain (other parts from reference TRBV30 and TRBJ1-1): SQTIHQWPATLVQPVGSPLSLECTVEGTSNPNLYWYRQAAGRGLQLLFYSVGIGQISSEVPQNLSASRPQDRQFILSSKKLLLSDSGFYLCAWSRQGVRTEAFFGQGTRLTVV.

The chain has TRBV19 and TRBJ2-5; 7 nucleotides match TRBD1. V lost 3 bases and J lost 1; bases outside the gene matches: 29. This CDR3 region has 23 residues. Germline V gene lookup returns CDR1 LNHDA and CDR2 SQIVND (reference sequence). In DNA form, the CDR3 reads TGTGCCAGTAGTATTTGGAATGGGTTAGGAAACCCACGGACAGGAGATATCCAAGAGACCCAGTACTTC. Its protein is CASSIWNGLGNPRTGDIQETQYF.

The chain combines TRBV10-3 with TRBJ2-5, with 9 bases that match TRBD2. Losses at the gene ends were 10 bases for V and 5 bases for J; bases not matched to a gene: 11. The germline V gene encodes CDR1 ENHRY and CDR2 SYGVKD. The CDR3 has 14 amino acids. Here the CDR3 DNA reads TGTGCCACAACCGGGACTAGCTCTCGGGAGACCCAGTACTTC. It translates to CATTGTSSRETQYF.

The V and J genes are TRBV10-3 and TRBJ2-7; 11 positions agree with TRBD1. The germline gives CDR1 ENHRY, CDR2 SYGVKD. V lost 10 bases and J lost 1; bases outside the gene matches: 3. CDR3 length equals 13 residues. The CDR3 reads CATGQGASYEQYV. The CDR3 DNA reads TGTGCCACCGGACAGGGGGCGTCCTACGAGCAGTACGTC.

The V and J genes are TRBV2 and TRBJ2-1, with unresolved D. CDR1 SNHLY and CDR2 FYNNEI come from the germline V gene. This CDR3 is built from 12 residues. Trimming took 8 bases from V and 2 from J, leaving 7 bases between them. The chain's CDR3 is CASVSAYNEQFF. The CDR3 nucleotides read TGTGCCAGCGTATCCGCCTACAATGAGCAGTTCTTC. Full variable domain (outside the CDR3, taken from reference TRBV2 and TRBJ2-1): EPEVTQTPSHQVTQMGQEVILRCVPISNHLYFYWYRQILGQKVEFLVSFYNNEISEKSEIFDDQFSVERPDGSNFTLKIRSTKLEDSAMYFCASVSAYNEQFFGPGTRLTVL.

DNA for the CDR3: TGTGCCAGCAGTGAGACCCTAGCGGGGGGGGGAGATACGCAGTATTTT. Translated: CASSETLAGGGDTQYF. The chain combines TRBV6-1 with TRBJ2-3; 12 positions match TRBD2. The germline CDR1 and CDR2 sequences are MNHNS and SASEGT. The CDR3 has 16 residues. With V trimmed by 3 bases and J by 5 bases, 6 bases remained unmatched.

This chain connects TRBV5-4 to TRBJ2-1; a possible D gene is TRBD2 (6 bases). From germline, CDR1 is SGHNT and CDR2 YYREEE (reference sequence). The CDR3 length is 13 residues. V lost 5 bases and J lost 2, with 8 bases in between. The CDR3 DNA reads TGTGCCAGCAGTCGCGGGGCCTACAATGAGCAGTTCTTC. It is translated as CASSRGAYNEQFF.

The rearrangement links TRBV21-1 to TRBJ2-5; TRBD2 was called by the table and not checked on the DNA. TRBV21-1 is noted as a pseudogene. CDR3 length: 16 amino acids. CDR3 sequence reads: CASSRVLAGGRETQYF. The CDR3 DNA follows: TGTGCCAGCAGCAGAGTTTTAGCGGGGGGGCGGGAGACCCAGTACTTC.

The V gene is TRBV3-1 (or the pseudogene TRBV3-2), the J gene TRBJ2-1, with 9 nucleotides matching TRBD1. After removal of 1 base from V and 4 bases from J, the junction contained 14 bases not matched to a gene. This CDR3 has 19 amino acids. The V gene's germline CDR1 is LGHDT and CDR2 YNNKEL (reference sequence). CDR3 protein: CASSQAEARWDREYNEQFF. The CDR3 bases are TGTGCCAGCAGCCAAGCCGAAGCTAGGTGGGACAGGGAGTACAATGAGCAGTTCTTC.

Only a few counts were recorded for this clone. The chain carries TRBV2 and TRBJ1-5, with 11 bases lining up with TRBD1. The germline CDR1 and CDR2 sequences are SNHLY and FYNNEI. The CDR3 loop spans 15 amino acids. V was pared by 7 bases and J by 7 bases, with 9 bases of the junction left unmatched. CDR3 in amino acids: CASTTDRGHEQPQHF. DNA for the CDR3: TGTGCCAGCACCACGGACAGGGGGCATGAGCAGCCCCAGCATTTT.

The rearrangement uses TRBV11-2 and TRBJ1-2; no firm D call. The CDR3 contains 14 residues. The germline V gene has CDR1 SGHAT and CDR2 FQNNGV. Trimming cost V 1 base and J 2 bases, with 8 bases left between them. The CDR3 nucleotides are TGTGCCAGCAGCTTAGCGCCAGGCAACTATGGCTACACCTTC. Translating gives CASSLAPGNYGYTF.

V gene TRBV7-9 combines with J gene TRBJ1-1, with 9 bases identical to TRBD1. With 2 bases clipped from V and 5 bases from J, the junction kept 6 bases outside the gene matches. Germline CDR1 SEHNR, CDR2 FQNEAQ (reference sequence). The length of the CDR3 is 15 residues. The CDR3 nucleotides read TGTGCCAGCAGCTTACCGGACAGGGGAAAAACTGAAGCTTTCTTT. Translated, it gives CASSLPDRGKTEAFF.

The DNA of the CDR3 is TGTGCCAGCAGCTGGAGTGGTAGTGAAGCTTTCTTT. Protein: CASSWSGSEAFF. The rearrangement joins TRBV7-9 to TRBJ1-1; no reliable D call. Trimming cost V 4 bases and J 7 bases, with 10 bases left between them. CDR3 length: 12 amino acids. Germline loops: CDR1 SEHNR, CDR2 FQNEAQ (reference sequence).

The chain is built from TRBV3-1 (or the pseudogene TRBV3-2) and TRBJ1-1; D not resolved. This CDR3 contains 12 residues. CDR1 LGHDT and CDR2 YNNKEL come from the germline V gene (reference sequence). Trimming pared 0 bases from V and 5 bases from J, leaving 4 bases between. CDR3 residues: CASSQDGTEAFF. CDR3 coding DNA: TGTGCCAGCAGCCAAGACGGGACTGAAGCTTTCTTT.

This chain uses TRBV29-1 with TRBJ1-2; 7 bases are a match to TRBD1. Germline V gene data show CDR1 as SQVTM and CDR2 as ANQGSEA. V was pared by 7 bases and J by 3 bases, with 5 bases of the junction left unmatched. CDR3 length: 12 amino acids. The DNA of the CDR3 is TGCAGCGAAGGGGACAGAGACTATGGCTACACCTTC. Its protein product is CSEGDRDYGYTF.

The chain carries TRBV9 and TRBJ2-5; TRBD2 matches 7 bases. Trimming cost V 3 bases and J 0 bases; bases outside gene matches: 5. Germline values: CDR1 SGDLS, CDR2 YYNGEE. The CDR3 sequence is 15 residues long. CDR3 sequence: CASSGLGGYQETQYF. The CDR3, as DNA: TGTGCCAGCAGCGGACTCGGGGGGTACCAAGAGACCCAGTACTTC.

This chain uses TRBV5-1 with TRBJ2-3, with TRBD2 matching over 8 bases. Germline trimming cut 0 bases from V and 6 bases from J; bases unmatched to any gene: 6. This CDR3 is 15 amino acids long. CDR1 is SGHRS and CDR2 is YFSETQ in the germline V gene. In DNA form, the CDR3 reads TGCGCCAGCAGCTTGGATCCGGGGGGGGCCGATACGCAGTATTTT. Residues: CASSLDPGGADTQYF.

This chain connects TRBV7-8 to TRBJ2-5; no clear D gene. The CDR3 sequence is 13 residues long. Trimming left V 3 bases short and J 1 base short, with 6 bases between. Germline CDR1 SGHVS, CDR2 FQNEAQ. This chain's CDR3 is CASSFGSQETQYF. The CDR3 region has the DNA TGTGCCAGCAGCTTTGGCAGCCAAGAGACCCAGTACTTC.

The V and J genes are TRBV7-9 and TRBJ1-2; unclear D gene. V gave up 5 bases and J gave up 4 bases, with 17 bases separating them. The CDR3 is 15 residues long. Germline V CDR1 and CDR2: SEHNR, FQNEAQ (reference sequence). The CDR3 loop reads CASSPPEAASYGYTF. In DNA, the CDR3 is TGTGCCAGCAGCCCGCCGGAGGCAGCGAGCTATGGCTACACCTTC.

This chain joins TRBV6-2 or TRBV6-3 and TRBJ2-5, with 7 positions matching TRBD2. The CDR3 extends over 13 amino acids. V shed 6 bases, J shed 4 bases, and the junction held 5 bases outside the gene matches. In germline, CDR1 is MNHEY, CDR2 SVGEGT. The CDR3 protein is CASSPGGRETQYF. DNA for the CDR3: TGTGCCAGCAGCCCCGGGGGGAGAGAGACCCAGTACTTC.

The chain links TRBV5-4 to TRBJ2-5, with D perhaps matching TRBD2 (5 bases). V lost 4 bases and J 3 bases, leaving 22 bases between the germline ends. The CDR3 runs to 17 residues. The germline gives CDR1 SGHNT, CDR2 YYREEE (reference sequence). The DNA of the CDR3 is TGTGCCAGCAGCCGGTGGGAACAACTAGTCGGGGAAGAGACCCAGTACTTC. Protein product: CASSRWEQLVGEETQYF.

This clone appeared once. This rearrangement joins TRBV15 to TRBJ2-7, with D maybe TRBD1 (5 bases). Germline V gene sequence: CDR1 LNHNV, CDR2 YYDKDF (reference sequence). Between the trimmed V and J ends, which lost 0 bases and 3 bases, there was a span of 18 bases. There are 17 residues in the CDR3. CDR3 amino acids: CATSRDWGESDLYEQYF. The CDR3, as DNA: TGTGCCACCAGCAGAGATTGGGGCGAGAGCGACCTCTACGAGCAGTACTTC.

A single count supports this clone. The rearrangement uses TRBV30 and TRBJ1-1; tentatively, D is TRBD1 (5 bases). V lost 6 bases and J lost 5, with 13 bases in between. CDR1 is GTSNPN, CDR2 SVGIG, per germline (reference sequence). CDR3 length: 12 amino acids. The CDR3 is CACRGGTTEAFF. The CDR3, as DNA: TGTGCCTGCCGGGGGGGAACGACTGAAGCTTTCTTT.

This sequence joins TRBV20-1 and TRBJ1-5; 8 bases fit TRBD1. Germline V gene data show CDR1 as DFQATT and CDR2 as SNEGSKA (reference sequence). There are 18 residues in the CDR3. V lost 3 bases, J lost 0 bases, and 13 bases stayed unmatched. The CDR3 coding sequence is TGCAGTGCTAGTGGACCGGGACAGGACAAAAATAGCAATCAGCCCCAGCATTTT. It translates to CSASGPGQDKNSNQPQHF.

V usage is TRBV18 and J usage is TRBJ1-4; D may be TRBD1 (6 bases). Between the trimmed V and J ends, which lost 5 bases and 3 bases, there was a span of 13 bases. The CDR3 runs 15 residues. Looked up from germline, CDR1 is KGHSH and CDR2 is LQKENI. The CDR3 DNA reads as TGTGCCAGCTCAGCAGGCGGACAGCCTAATGAAAAACTGTTTTTT. Translated, it gives CASSAGGQPNEKLFF.